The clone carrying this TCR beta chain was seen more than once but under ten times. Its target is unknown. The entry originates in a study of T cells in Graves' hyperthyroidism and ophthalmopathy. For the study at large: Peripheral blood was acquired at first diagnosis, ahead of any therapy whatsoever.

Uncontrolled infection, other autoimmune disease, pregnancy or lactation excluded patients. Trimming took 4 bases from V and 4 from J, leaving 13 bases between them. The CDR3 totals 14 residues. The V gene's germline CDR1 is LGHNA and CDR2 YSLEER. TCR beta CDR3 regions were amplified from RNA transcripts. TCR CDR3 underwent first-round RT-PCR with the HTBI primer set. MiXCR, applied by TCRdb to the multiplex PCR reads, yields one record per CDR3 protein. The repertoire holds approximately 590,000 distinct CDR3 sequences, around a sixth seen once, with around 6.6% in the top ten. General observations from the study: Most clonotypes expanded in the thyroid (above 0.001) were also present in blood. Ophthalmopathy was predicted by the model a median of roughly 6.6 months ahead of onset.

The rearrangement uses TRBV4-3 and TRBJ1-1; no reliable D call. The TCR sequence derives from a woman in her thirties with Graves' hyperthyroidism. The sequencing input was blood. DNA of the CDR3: TGCGCCAGCAGCCCCTTCGGGTTTGGCACTGAAGCTTTCTTT. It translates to CASSPFGFGTEAFF.